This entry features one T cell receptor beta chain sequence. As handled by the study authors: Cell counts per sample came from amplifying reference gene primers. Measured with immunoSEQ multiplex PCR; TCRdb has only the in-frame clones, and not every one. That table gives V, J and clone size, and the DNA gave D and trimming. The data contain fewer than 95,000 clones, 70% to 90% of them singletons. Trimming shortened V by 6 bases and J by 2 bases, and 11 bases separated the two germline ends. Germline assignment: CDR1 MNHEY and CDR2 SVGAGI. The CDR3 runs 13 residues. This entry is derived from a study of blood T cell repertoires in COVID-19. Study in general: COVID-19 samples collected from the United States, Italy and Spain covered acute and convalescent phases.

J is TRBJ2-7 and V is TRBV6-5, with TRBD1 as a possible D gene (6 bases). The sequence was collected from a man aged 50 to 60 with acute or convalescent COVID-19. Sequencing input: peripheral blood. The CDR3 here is CASSVDRPYEQYV. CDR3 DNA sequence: TGTGCCAGCAGCGTGGACAGACCCTACGAGCAGTACGTC.